The 31 T cell receptor beta chains below come from one sample, sequenced in a study of blood T cells in healthy people across ages. Using a J-beta primer mix together with a sample-barcoded 5' primer, a second PCR was run for about 6 to 12 cycles. TCRdb redid the calling of the 5' RACE reads with MiXCR, one entry per CDR3 protein. This sample has under 2,000,000 distinct CDR3 sequences, with approximately 50% found just once. The specimen was blood. The origin of the receptors is a woman between 40 and 55 years old in good health.

J is TRBJ1-2 and V is TRBV3-1, with a tentative D call TRBD1 (5 bases). CDR3 length: 13 residues. Germline lookup yields CDR1 LGHDT and CDR2 YNNKEL (reference sequence). The germline V and J ends were trimmed by 8 bases and 7 bases, with 17 bases remaining between them. The CDR3 nucleotides are TGTGCCAGCTCTAAATGGGACGGGGGTGGCTACACCTTC. Residues: CASSKWDGGGYTF.

In this sample, this clonotype turned up a few times. The chain recombines TRBV3-1 with TRBJ2-7, with D uncertain. CDR3 size: 17 residues. Germline V gene sequence: CDR1 LGHDT, CDR2 YNNKEL (reference sequence). V was pared by 0 bases and J by 0 bases, with 15 bases between. The CDR3 spells CASSQDNRALNSYEQYF. The CDR3 DNA sequence: TGTGCCAGCAGCCAAGATAATAGGGCCCTAAACTCCTACGAGCAGTACTTC.

This chain uses TRBV6-5 with TRBJ1-4, with D perhaps TRBD1 (5 bases). CDR1 and CDR2 from the germline V gene are MNHEY and SVGAGI. This CDR3 spans 13 amino acids. Trimming stripped 7 bases from V and 2 bases from J, with 8 bases between. CDR3 sequence: CASKGTTNEKLFF. Written as DNA, the CDR3 is TGTGCCAGCAAAGGGACGACTAATGAAAAACTGTTTTTT.

The chain uses TRBV4-2 and TRBJ1-5; D may be TRBD1 (5 bases). Trimming stripped 3 bases from V and 0 bases from J, with 12 bases between. This CDR3 contains 16 residues. CDR1 is LGHNA and CDR2 is YNFKEQ in the germline V gene. The CDR3 is CASSHGTGDSNQPQHF. CDR3 sequence (DNA): TGTGCCAGCAGCCATGGGACGGGGGATAGCAATCAGCCCCAGCATTTT.

The sample holds a few counts of this clonotype. This chain uses TRBV27 with TRBJ2-6, with a tentative D call TRBD1 (5 bases). Germline CDR1 and CDR2: MNHEY and SMNVEV (reference sequence). The length of the CDR3 is 15 residues. The V end lost 5 bases, the J end lost 2 bases, and 10 bases lay between the germline ends. CDR3 residues: CASSKQVAGANVLTF. The CDR3 nucleotides read TGTGCCAGCAGTAAACAGGTAGCTGGGGCCAACGTCCTGACTTTC.

The chain employs TRBV24-1 and TRBJ2-3; weak D call: TRBD2 (6 bases). V was pared by 2 bases and J by 4 bases, with 12 bases between. Germline V gene data show CDR1 as KGHDR and CDR2 as SFDVKD. The CDR3 sequence is 15 residues long. The CDR3 region is CATSDSLGGPDTQYF. The CDR3, as DNA: TGTGCCACCAGTGATTCACTGGGAGGCCCAGATACGCAGTATTTT.

This clonotype was counted between two and nine times. The gene calls are TRBV6-2 or TRBV6-3 and TRBJ2-3; D gene ambiguous. Looked up from germline, CDR1 is MNHEY and CDR2 is SVGEGT. This CDR3 spans 14 amino acids. Trimming took off 7 bases at V and 1 base at J, with 12 bases between the two ends. The CDR3: CASTNHRGTDTQYF. The CDR3 region has the DNA TGTGCCAGCACCAACCATCGGGGCACAGATACGCAGTATTTT.

This clonotype was detected a few times. The CDR3 coding sequence is TGTGCCAGCAGTGATAGGACTAGCGGGGGTAGCTCCTACAATGAGCAGTTCTTC. As protein: CASSDRTSGGSSYNEQFF. This chain connects TRBV2 to TRBJ2-1, with 13 bases lining up with TRBD2. CDR1 and CDR2 (germline): SNHLY, FYNNEI. V was pared by 3 bases and J by 0 bases, with 5 bases of the junction left unmatched. The CDR3 extends over 18 amino acids.

This clonotype occurred a few times. The rearrangement joins TRBV9 to TRBJ2-1, with 7 nucleotides matching TRBD1. The CDR3 consists of 15 residues. With 3 bases clipped from V and 13 bases from J, the junction kept 16 bases outside the gene matches. Germline V CDR1 and CDR2: SGDLS, YYNGEE. The CDR3 sequence is CASSALGQPQETQFF. The DNA for the CDR3 is TGTGCCAGCAGCGCCTTGGGACAGCCCCAAGAGACCCAGTTCTTC.

The V call is TRBV20-1, the J call TRBJ2-5; D could derive from TRBD1 or TRBD2 (5 bases each). With 4 bases removed from V and 4 bases from J, the gap between germline ends came to 10 bases. CDR3 length: 12 amino acids. Germline CDR1 and CDR2: DFQATT and SNEGSKA (reference sequence). As DNA, the CDR3 is TGCAGTGCTATCTCTGGGGGAGAGACCCAGTACTTC. Protein: CSAISGGETQYF.

The CDR3 sequence is CASSFLSNGEQFF. CDR3 coding DNA: TGCGCCAGCAGCTTCTTGTCAAACGGTGAGCAGTTCTTC. V gene TRBV5-1 combines with J gene TRBJ2-1, with D uncertain. The V end was cut by 2 bases, the J end by 9 bases, with 12 bases between. The germline gives CDR1 SGHRS, CDR2 YFSETQ. This CDR3 is 13 amino acids long.

This chain joins TRBV29-1 and TRBJ1-2; tentative D call: TRBD1 (5 bases). The CDR3 runs to 15 residues. Between the trimmed V and J ends, which lost 3 bases and 3 bases, there was a span of 17 bases. Germline-derived CDR1 and CDR2 are SQVTM and ANQGSEA. The CDR3 here is CSVDLRKGPYYGYTF. CDR3 bases: TGCAGCGTTGACCTTAGGAAGGGACCATACTATGGCTACACCTTC.

The chain is built from TRBV4-2 and TRBJ2-3; D may be TRBD2 (6 bases). The CDR3 runs 13 residues. Germline CDR1 and CDR2: LGHNA and YNFKEQ. V lost 5 bases to trimming and J lost 2 bases, with 8 bases between them. CDR3 residues: CASSKGLTDTQYF. The CDR3 coding sequence is TGTGCCAGCAGCAAGGGACTCACAGATACGCAGTATTTT.

In its sample, this clonotype was seen a few times. This rearrangement joins TRBV28 to TRBJ2-1; weak D call: TRBD2 (5 bases). This CDR3 is built from 14 residues. Germline-derived CDR1 and CDR2 are MDHEN and SYDVKM. V lost 2 bases, J lost 5 bases, and 10 bases lay in between. CDR3 loop: CASSLASPDNEQFF. Here the CDR3 DNA reads TGTGCCAGCAGTTTAGCTAGCCCAGACAATGAGCAGTTCTTC.

The chain uses TRBV12-3 or TRBV12-4 and TRBJ2-3; either TRBD1 or TRBD2 may supply D (6 bases each). V lost 8 bases and J 15 bases, leaving 24 bases between the germline ends. The CDR3 extends over 13 amino acids. The CDR3 is CASAERGADMQYF. The CDR3 nucleotides are TGTGCCAGCGCCGAAAGGGGGGCAGATATGCAATATTTT.

The CDR3 here is CASSTTSSGGNYEQYF. DNA of the CDR3: TGTGCCAGCAGCACAACCTCTAGCGGGGGGAACTACGAGCAGTACTTC. V and J are TRBV6-5 and TRBJ2-7, with 11 nucleotides matching TRBD2. With V trimmed by 6 bases and J by 3 bases, 10 bases remained unmatched. CDR1 and CDR2 from the germline V gene are MNHEY and SVGAGI. The CDR3 has 16 residues.

This clonotype appeared once. The chain has TRBV6-6 and TRBJ2-4; TRBD2 matches 10 bases. Germline V CDR1 and CDR2: MNHNY, SVGAGI (reference sequence). The CDR3 length is 15 residues. With V trimmed by 2 bases and J by 8 bases, 6 bases remained unmatched. Written as DNA, the CDR3 is TGTGCCAGCAGTTACCAGCGGGGGGGCGCGGACATTCAGTACTTC. Its translation is CASSYQRGGADIQYF.

The chain carries TRBV3-1 and TRBJ2-4; 12 nucleotides match TRBD2. From germline, CDR1 is LGHDT and CDR2 YNNKEL (reference sequence). After removal of 6 bases from V and 9 bases from J, the junction contained 12 bases not matched to a gene. This CDR3 has 16 amino acids. The CDR3 DNA follows: TGTGCCAGCAGGTCTAGCGGGGGGGCCAGGTGGGGCATTCAGTACTTC. Translation: CASRSSGGARWGIQYF.

J is TRBJ1-2 and V is TRBV28; 7 bases are shared with TRBD1. The CDR3 loop spans 18 amino acids. Trimming removed 6 bases from V and 3 bases from J; junction bases left unmatched: 19. Germline V CDR1 and CDR2: MDHEN, SYDVKM. For the CDR3, the DNA is TGTGCCAGCAGGAGGCCAGGGCCGACAGGGCTCAAGGACTATGGCTACACCTTC. It specifies CASRRPGPTGLKDYGYTF.

The chain is built from TRBV9 and TRBJ2-5; 9 bases are a match to TRBD1. After removal of 0 bases from V and 2 bases from J, the junction contained 8 bases not matched to a gene. CDR1 and CDR2 (germline): SGDLS, YYNGEE. The CDR3 is 17 residues long. The CDR3 is CASSVAKDRGSQETQYF. DNA for the CDR3: TGTGCCAGCAGCGTAGCTAAGGACAGGGGTTCGCAAGAGACCCAGTACTTC.

This clonotype showed up just a few times. The gene calls are TRBV7-2 and TRBJ2-3; maybe TRBD1 (5 bases). Trimming took off 1 base at V and 2 bases at J, with 10 bases between the two ends. Germline V gene sequence: CDR1 SGHTA, CDR2 FQGNSA. CDR3 size: 15 residues. The CDR3 coding sequence is TGTGCCAGCAGCTTAGTAGCAGGGCTCACAGATACGCAGTATTTT. Protein sequence: CASSLVAGLTDTQYF.

V is TRBV25-1 and J is TRBJ1-6; D is ambiguous. Germline CDR1 MGHDK, CDR2 SYGVNS. This CDR3 has 16 amino acids. Between the trimmed V and J ends, which lost 6 bases and 2 bases, there was a span of 14 bases. The CDR3 loop is CASRGASRTYNSPLHF. DNA of the CDR3: TGTGCCAGCAGAGGAGCTAGCCGGACCTATAATTCACCCCTCCACTTT.

V usage is TRBV20-1 and J usage is TRBJ2-3, with D possibly being TRBD2 (7 bases). The V gene lost 3 bases and the J gene lost 3 bases, with 16 bases spanning the gap. This CDR3 is 15 amino acids long. The germline V gene encodes CDR1 DFQATT and CDR2 SNEGSKA (reference sequence). CDR3 residues: CSARAGAGATDTQYF. CDR3 in DNA: TGCAGTGCTAGGGCCGGCGCGGGGGCTACAGATACGCAGTATTTT.

J is TRBJ1-2 and V is TRBV7-2; no definite D call. CDR3 length: 14 amino acids. V was pared by 3 bases and J by 3 bases, with 11 bases between. Looked up from germline, CDR1 is SGHTA and CDR2 is FQGNSA. Here the CDR3 reads CASSFDAYYYGYTF. The DNA for the CDR3 is TGTGCCAGCAGCTTTGACGCGTATTACTATGGCTACACCTTC.

This chain uses TRBV20-1 with TRBJ1-2; D call uncertain. The germline V gene encodes CDR1 DFQATT and CDR2 SNEGSKA (reference sequence). V lost 3 bases and J 2 bases, leaving 13 bases between the germline ends. The CDR3 loop spans 14 amino acids. The chain's CDR3 is CSASLGLGNYGYTF. DNA of the CDR3: TGCAGTGCTAGTCTGGGGTTGGGAAACTATGGCTACACCTTC.

The V and J genes are TRBV7-2 and TRBJ2-1; D is possibly TRBD1 (5 bases). The CDR3 runs to 14 residues. Trimming left V 3 bases short and J 2 bases short, with 8 bases between. The germline V gene has CDR1 SGHTA and CDR2 FQGNSA. The CDR3 loop is CASSFKTAYNEQFF. CDR3 nucleotides: TGTGCCAGCAGCTTCAAGACAGCCTACAATGAGCAGTTCTTC.

This rearrangement joins TRBV28 to TRBJ1-5; perhaps TRBD1 as D (6 bases). Between the trimmed V and J ends, which lost 3 bases and 0 bases, there was a span of 18 bases. The CDR3 is 18 residues long. Per germline, CDR1 MDHEN and CDR2 SYDVKM. The CDR3 DNA follows: TGTGCCAGCAGTTTTTGGGGGGCAGGGGTTTATAGCAATCAGCCCCAGCATTTT. Translated: CASSFWGAGVYSNQPQHF.

This chain links TRBV5-1 with TRBJ2-3; 7 bases align to TRBD1. The length of the CDR3 is 16 residues. With V trimmed by 4 bases and J by 4 bases, 12 bases remained unmatched. Germline V gene sequence: CDR1 SGHRS, CDR2 YFSETQ. The CDR3 sequence is CASSRNTGVRSDTQYF. The CDR3 nucleotides read TGCGCCAGCAGCCGCAATACAGGGGTGAGGTCAGATACGCAGTATTTT.

The rearrangement uses TRBV27 and TRBJ1-2; D not certain. The germline V gene has CDR1 MNHEY and CDR2 SMNVEV (reference sequence). This CDR3 region has 12 residues. Trimming cost V 7 bases and J 7 bases, with 13 bases left between them. The CDR3 spells CASKGPRVGYTF. The CDR3 DNA sequence: TGTGCCAGCAAGGGCCCTCGGGTTGGCTACACCTTC.

This rearrangement joins TRBV20-1 to TRBJ2-7, with TRBD2 matching 8 bases. This CDR3 comprises 14 residues. Germline-derived CDR1 and CDR2 are DFQATT and SNEGSKA (reference sequence). The V gene end was trimmed by 6 bases and the J gene end by 4 bases; junction bases not matched to a gene: 11. The CDR3 is CSAVYSGESYEQYF. DNA for the CDR3: TGCAGTGCCGTATATAGCGGGGAGTCTTACGAGCAGTACTTC.

The sample holds one count of this clonotype. The rearrangement joins TRBV20-1 to TRBJ1-1; TRBD1 aligns across 8 bases. The ends lost 3 bases at V and 2 bases at J; junction bases unmatched: 8. Germline V gene data show CDR1 as DFQATT and CDR2 as SNEGSKA (reference sequence). The CDR3 spans 15 residues. The CDR3 coding sequence is TGCAGTGCTAGGGTCGGGGACAGGAAAAACACTGAAGCTTTCTTT. Translating gives CSARVGDRKNTEAFF.